This entry features one TCR beta chain sequence. Its antigen is currently unknown. This CDR3 contains 15 residues. V lost 8 bases and J lost 5; bases outside the gene matches: 3. Germline V gene sequence: CDR1 MGHRA, CDR2 YSYEKL. This specimen belongs to a study of cytomegalovirus exposure and HLA in healthy donors. Study overall: Early released data had about 85 million unique TCRs, all coming from HLA-typed donors.

Primers included in the PCR were 60 Vbeta and 13 Jbeta primers. Sequencing was performed with immunoSEQ multiplex PCR; in TCRdb, only in-frame clones are kept and a portion is missing. Counted here are tens of thousands of clones, roughly 74% occurring once; the ten biggest clones make up 6% to 8%. Study-level results: As immune exposure information, only CMV serostatus was available. Highest at DRB1 and lowest at HLA-C, TCR association rates differed among HLA loci in a later analysis.

The specimen was PBMCs. The chain is built from TRBV4-1 and TRBJ2-1; 16 bases match TRBD2. The sequence was collected from a woman in her forties or fifties in good health and CMV-seropositive. The chain's CDR3 is CASGGLAGGDNEQFF. The CDR3 nucleotides read TGCGCCAGCGGGGGACTAGCGGGAGGGGACAATGAGCAGTTCTTC.